This T cell receptor beta chain was retrieved from a study of cytomegalovirus exposure and HLA in healthy donors. Study information: Of the donors genotyped, about 410 in all, about 80% fell in the Caucasian-associated ancestry cluster.

Study results and limitations: Indistinguishable V segments, including TRBV6-2 and TRBV6-3, were excluded.

Notes on this clone: The antigen remains unidentified.

The germline CDR1 and CDR2 sequences are LNHDA and SQIVND (reference sequence). There are 14 residues in the CDR3. Deletions cut 3 bases from V and 5 bases from J, with 13 bases between. All the people who gave samples were healthy bone marrow donors. It was with 60 Vbeta and 13 Jbeta primers that the PCR ran. The method was immunoSEQ multiplex PCR; TCRdb's version includes in-frame clones alone and lacks a portion of them. The sample holds around 190,000 clones, about 80% seen once. The receptor was isolated from a middle-aged woman in good health and CMV-seronegative. The J gene is TRBJ2-5, the V gene TRBV19; D possibly corresponds to TRBD2 (6 bases). Sequencing was performed on PBMCs. The DNA of the CDR3 is TGTGCCAGTAGTATTGGCGGAGGGACGGAGACCCAGTACTTC. Its translation: CASSIGGGTETQYF.